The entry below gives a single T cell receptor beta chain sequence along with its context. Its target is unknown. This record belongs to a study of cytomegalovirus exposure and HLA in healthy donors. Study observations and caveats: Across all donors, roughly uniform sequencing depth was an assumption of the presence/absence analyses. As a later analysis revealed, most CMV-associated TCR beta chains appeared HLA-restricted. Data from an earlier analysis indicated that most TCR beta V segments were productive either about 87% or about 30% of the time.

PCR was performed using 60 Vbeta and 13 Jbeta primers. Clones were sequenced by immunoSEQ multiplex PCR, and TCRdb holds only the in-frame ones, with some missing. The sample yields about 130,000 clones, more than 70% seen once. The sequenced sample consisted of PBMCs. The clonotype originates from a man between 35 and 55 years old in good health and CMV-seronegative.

CDR3 DNA sequence: TGTGCCAGCAGCCTCCCAGGGGTCCAGAGCACTGAAGCTTTCTTT. Translating gives CASSLPGVQSTEAFF. J is TRBJ1-1 and V is TRBV11-2, with D perhaps matching TRBD1 (6 bases). This CDR3 comprises 15 residues. The germline V gene has CDR1 SGHAT and CDR2 FQNNGV. The germline V and J ends were trimmed by 5 bases and 4 bases, with 17 bases remaining between them.